This section outlines one TCR beta chain sequence together with its context. Its antigen remains unidentified. Qualities for individual bases were not recorded, and no much larger clone is one base off. TCRbeta CDR3 regions were amplified from genomic DNA by means of the immunoSEQ Assay, a bias-controlled multiplex PCR. The authors' pipeline ran thus. The number of nucleated cells in each sample was estimated by amplification of reference gene primers within the assay. To quantify the absolute abundance of each unique TCRbeta CDR3 rearrangement, sequence reads were collapsed and filtered. For each sample, productive Simpson clonality was calculated as the square root of Simpson's diversity index across productive rearrangements. TCRdb provides this immuneACCESS table in a form limited to in-frame rearrangements. Some clones are lacking; in checked studies, under half of them reflect an unresolved V gene, and why the rest are absent is not known. V and J calls and clone size are as listed in that table; D and trimming were resolved from the DNA. The sample data list 250,000 to 300,000 clones, and about 86% of these were observed just once. The ten most abundant clones make up approximately 14% of the sample.

These data come from a study of blood T cell repertoires in COVID-19 (dated by TCRdb to about 2020). For the study in its entirety: Samples from collaborators originated in the United States, Italy and Spain and spanned both the acute and convalescent phases of COVID-19. The material from the prospective study consisted of cDNA or gDNA derived from T cells, B-cell-depleted T cells, or PBMCs. Deeply sampled blood TCRbeta repertoires from subjects exposed to, actively infected with, or recovered from COVID-19 were included in the dataset. The repertoires were released in a freely available public database intended as a resource for research on the immune response to SARS-CoV-2. The samples were drawn from two sources: the first 160 participants of the ongoing ImmuneRACE study, and over 1,000 subjects contributed by 6 global collaborators. A de-identified subject ID, COVID-19 status, age in years and sex were almost always included in the sample metadata. Where HLA class I and class II types were available, the types were taken from metadata supplied by the sample provider, not from assay-based typing.

In Seattle, one collaborating source enrolled patients while the infection was active and tracked those patients longitudinally over the course of disease. Whole blood was collected in K2EDTA tubes by collaborating institutions according to the institutions' own protocols. For TCRbeta analysis, collaborator samples were shipped as frozen whole blood, as isolated PBMCs, or as DNA extracted from either sample type. What the work shows at the level of the full study, not this receptor alone: The amount of clinical and demographic metadata varied by source and participant and was provided uncurated.

The germline V gene specifies SGDLS as CDR1 and YYNGEE as CDR2. The CDR3, from cysteine to phenylalanine, totals 15 residues. Kept here is only the CDR3 DNA, which spans 45 bases and is read in frame from base 1. Germline trimming: 0 bases from V, 4 bases from J; junction bases outside gene matches: 4. The chain was built from TRBV9 and TRBJ2-1; 7 junctional bases match TRBD1. Specimen: peripheral blood. The receptor's source is a woman aged 70-85 years with COVID-19, enrolled during active disease. This receptor has the CDR3 CASSVDEGAYNEQFF. The nucleotide sequence is TGTGCCAGCAGCGTAGATGAGGGGGCTTACAATGAGCAGTTCTTC.